Sequencing of this TCR beta chain was carried out in a study of regulatory T cells in long-lasting Graves disease. Study-wide background: To qualify as persistent, Graves' disease required over 5 years of antithyroid drugs with positive TSH receptor antibodies. Overall study results and limits: Peripheral blood was the sole material, not thyroid tissue. Persistent cases of Graves' showed reduced TCR diversity relative to newly diagnosed patients. Favored usage of TRBV28, TRBJ1-2 and TRBJ2-5 was recorded in persistent disease.

The CDR3 has 15 amino acids. The V end lost 6 bases, the J end lost 3 bases, and 15 bases lay between the germline ends. Germline values: CDR1 MNHNS, CDR2 SASEGT. Time point given: persistent/refractory GD, antithyroid drugs over 5 years with positive TRAb. PBMC RNA was the source of the TCR library. This clonotype has just a few counts. Its antigen is unidentified. Library construction for TCR beta used iRepertoire HTBI primers and Arm-PCR of CDR3 regions. MiXCR was run by TCRdb on the multiplex PCR reads, yielding one entry per CDR3 protein. The table records roughly 400,000 distinct CDR3 sequences, under 25% of them present only once.

Sequenced material: peripheral blood mononuclear cells (PBMCs), taken when the disease was refractory, from a patient treated with antithyroid drugs. This receptor was identified in a female donor with Graves disease. The rearrangement uses TRBV6-1 and TRBJ1-5; D is perhaps TRBD1 (5 bases). CDR3 nucleotide sequence: TGTGCCAGCAGCCTAGAGGCAGGGATCAATCAGCCCCAGCATTTT. The encoded protein is CASSLEAGINQPQHF.